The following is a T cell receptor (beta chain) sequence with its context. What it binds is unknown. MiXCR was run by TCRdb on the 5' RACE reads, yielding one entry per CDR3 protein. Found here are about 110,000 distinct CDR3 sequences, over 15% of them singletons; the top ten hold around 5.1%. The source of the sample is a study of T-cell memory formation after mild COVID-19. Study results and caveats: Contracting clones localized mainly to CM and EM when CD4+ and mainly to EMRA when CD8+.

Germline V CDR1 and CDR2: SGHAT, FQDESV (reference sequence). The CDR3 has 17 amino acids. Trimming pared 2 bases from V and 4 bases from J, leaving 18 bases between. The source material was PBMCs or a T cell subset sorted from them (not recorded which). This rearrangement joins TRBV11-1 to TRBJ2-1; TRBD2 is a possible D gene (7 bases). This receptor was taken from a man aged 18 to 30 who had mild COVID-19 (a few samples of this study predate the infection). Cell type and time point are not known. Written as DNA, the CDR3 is TGTGCCAGCAGCTTATTCTTCAGGGGAGGGGAGTACAATGAGCAGTTCTTC. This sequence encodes CASSLFFRGGEYNEQFF.